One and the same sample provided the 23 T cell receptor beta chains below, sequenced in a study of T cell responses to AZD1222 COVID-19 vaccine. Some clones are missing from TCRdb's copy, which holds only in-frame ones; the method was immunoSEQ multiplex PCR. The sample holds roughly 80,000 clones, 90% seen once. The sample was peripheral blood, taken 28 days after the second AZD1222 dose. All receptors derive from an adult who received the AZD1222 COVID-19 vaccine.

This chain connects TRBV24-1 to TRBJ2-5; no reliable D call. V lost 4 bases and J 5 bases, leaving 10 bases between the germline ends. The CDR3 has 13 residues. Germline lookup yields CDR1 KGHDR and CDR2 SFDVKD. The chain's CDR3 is CATSDPILETQYF. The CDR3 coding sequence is TGTGCCACCAGTGACCCTATTTTGGAGACCCAGTACTTC.

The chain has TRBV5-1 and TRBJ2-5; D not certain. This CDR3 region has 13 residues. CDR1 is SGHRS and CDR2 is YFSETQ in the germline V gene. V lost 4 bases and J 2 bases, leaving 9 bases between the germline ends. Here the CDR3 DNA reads TGCGCCAGCAGCGTCAGTTTACAAGAGACCCAGTACTTC. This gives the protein CASSVSLQETQYF.

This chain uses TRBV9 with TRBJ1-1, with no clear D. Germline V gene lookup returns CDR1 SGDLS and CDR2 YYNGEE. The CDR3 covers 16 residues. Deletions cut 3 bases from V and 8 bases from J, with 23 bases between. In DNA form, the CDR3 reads TGTGCCAGCAGCGGATCCACCGGGAGACGTCAAACCGAAGCTTTCTTT. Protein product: CASSGSTGRRQTEAFF.

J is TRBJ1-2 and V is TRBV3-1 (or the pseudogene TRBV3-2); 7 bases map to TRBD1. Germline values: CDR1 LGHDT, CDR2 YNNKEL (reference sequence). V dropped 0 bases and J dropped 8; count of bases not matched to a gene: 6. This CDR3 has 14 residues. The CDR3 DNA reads TGTGCCAGCAGCCAAGAGGTGACAGGGAACGGCTACACCTTC. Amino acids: CASSQEVTGNGYTF.

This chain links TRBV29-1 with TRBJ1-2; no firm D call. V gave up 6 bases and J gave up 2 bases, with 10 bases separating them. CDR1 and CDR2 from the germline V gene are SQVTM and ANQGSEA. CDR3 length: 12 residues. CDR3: CSVTWQNYGYTF. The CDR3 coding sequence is TGCAGCGTGACATGGCAGAACTATGGCTACACCTTC.

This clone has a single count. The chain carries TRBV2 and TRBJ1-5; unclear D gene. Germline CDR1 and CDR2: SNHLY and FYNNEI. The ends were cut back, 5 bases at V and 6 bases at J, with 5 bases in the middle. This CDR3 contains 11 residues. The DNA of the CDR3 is TGTGCCAGCAGTCCGGGTCAGCCCCAGCATTTT. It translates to CASSPGQPQHF.

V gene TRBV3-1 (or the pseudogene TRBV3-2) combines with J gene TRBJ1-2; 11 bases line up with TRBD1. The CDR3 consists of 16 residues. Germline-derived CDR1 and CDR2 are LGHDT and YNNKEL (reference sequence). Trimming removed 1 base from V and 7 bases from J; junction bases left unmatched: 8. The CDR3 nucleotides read TGTGCCAGCAGCCAAGGGCATTCCGGGACAGGGGGTGGCTACACCTTC. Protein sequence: CASSQGHSGTGGGYTF.

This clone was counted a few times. In DNA, the CDR3 is TGTGCCAGCAAAAGCGCCCATTGGTATTTT. Translation: CASKSAHWYF. The V gene is TRBV6-5, the J gene TRBJ2-3, with D unclear. Deletions cut 7 bases from V and 14 bases from J, with 13 bases between. This CDR3 has 10 amino acids. Germline CDR1 and CDR2: MNHEY and SVGAGI.

Here the CDR3 DNA reads TGTGCCAGCAGCTTAAATCAAGGGGAGATCGCTTTCTTT. This gives the protein CASSLNQGEIAFF. This chain joins TRBV11-2 and TRBJ1-1, with D possibly matching TRBD1 (5 bases). Germline CDR1 reads SGHAT; CDR2 reads FQNNGV. V was clipped by 2 bases and J by 11 bases, with 15 bases between them. This CDR3 is 13 amino acids long.

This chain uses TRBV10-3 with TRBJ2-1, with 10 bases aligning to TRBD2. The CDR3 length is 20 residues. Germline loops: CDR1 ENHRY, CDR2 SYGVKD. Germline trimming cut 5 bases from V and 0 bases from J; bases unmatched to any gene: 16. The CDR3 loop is CAISHPAPPLAGYSYNEQFF. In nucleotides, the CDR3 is TGTGCCATCAGTCACCCCGCCCCCCCACTAGCGGGATACTCCTACAATGAGCAGTTCTTC.

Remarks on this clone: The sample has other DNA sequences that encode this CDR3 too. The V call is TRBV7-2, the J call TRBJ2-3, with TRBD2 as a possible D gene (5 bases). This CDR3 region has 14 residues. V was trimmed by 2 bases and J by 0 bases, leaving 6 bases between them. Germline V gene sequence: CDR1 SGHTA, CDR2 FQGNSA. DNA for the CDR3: TGTGCCAGCAGCTTACGCGGGAGCACAGATACGCAGTATTTT. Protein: CASSLRGSTDTQYF. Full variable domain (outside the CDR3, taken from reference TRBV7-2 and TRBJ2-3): GAGVSQSPSNKVTEKGKDVELRCDPISGHTALYWYRQSLGQGLEFLIYFQGNSAPDKSGLPSDRFSAERTGGSVSTLTIQRTQQEDSAVYLCASSLRGSTDTQYFGPGTRLTVL.

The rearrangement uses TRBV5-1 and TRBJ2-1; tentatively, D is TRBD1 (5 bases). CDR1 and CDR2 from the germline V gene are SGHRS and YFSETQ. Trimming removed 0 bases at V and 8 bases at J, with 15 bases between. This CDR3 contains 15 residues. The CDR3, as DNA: TGCGCCAGCAGCTTGGATGGGCAGGGTAAGGATGAGCAGTTCTTC. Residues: CASSLDGQGKDEQFF.

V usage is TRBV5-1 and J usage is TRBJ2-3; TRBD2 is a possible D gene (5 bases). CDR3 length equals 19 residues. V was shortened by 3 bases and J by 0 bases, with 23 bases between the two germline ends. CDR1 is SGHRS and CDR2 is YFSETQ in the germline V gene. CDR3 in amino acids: CASSSLPWGADSSTDTQYF. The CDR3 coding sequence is TGCGCCAGCAGCTCACTCCCTTGGGGAGCGGATAGTAGCACAGATACGCAGTATTTT.

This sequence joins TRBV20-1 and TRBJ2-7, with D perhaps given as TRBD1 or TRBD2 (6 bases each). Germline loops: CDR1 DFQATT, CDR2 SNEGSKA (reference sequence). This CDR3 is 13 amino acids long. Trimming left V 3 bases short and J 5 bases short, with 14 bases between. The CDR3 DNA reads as TGCAGTGCTAGTCGGGGGCGCTACCACGAGCAGTACTTC. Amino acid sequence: CSASRGRYHEQYF.

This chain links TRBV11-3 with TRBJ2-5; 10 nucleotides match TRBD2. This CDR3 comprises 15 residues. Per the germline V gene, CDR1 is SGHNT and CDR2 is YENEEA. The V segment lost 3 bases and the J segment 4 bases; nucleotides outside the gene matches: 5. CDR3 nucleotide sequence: TGTGCCAGCAGCTTCGGGCTAGCGGGAGCAGAGACCCAGTACTTC. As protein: CASSFGLAGAETQYF.

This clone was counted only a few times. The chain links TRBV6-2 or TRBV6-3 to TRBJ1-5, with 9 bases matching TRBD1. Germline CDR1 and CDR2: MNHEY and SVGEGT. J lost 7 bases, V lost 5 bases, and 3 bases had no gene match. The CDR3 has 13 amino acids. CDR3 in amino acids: CASSGTGQQPQHF. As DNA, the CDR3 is TGTGCCAGCAGTGGGACAGGGCAACAGCCCCAGCATTTT.

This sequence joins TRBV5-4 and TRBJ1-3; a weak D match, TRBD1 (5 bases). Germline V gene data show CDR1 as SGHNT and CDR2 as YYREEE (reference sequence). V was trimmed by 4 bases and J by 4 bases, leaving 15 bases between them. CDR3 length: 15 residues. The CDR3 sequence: CASSDKTGPGNTIYF. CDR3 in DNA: TGTGCCAGCAGCGATAAAACAGGACCCGGAAACACCATATATTTT. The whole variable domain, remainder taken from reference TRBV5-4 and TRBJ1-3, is ETGVTQSPTHLIKTRGQQVTLRCSSQSGHNTVSWYQQALGQGPQFIFQYYREEENGRGNFPPRFSGLQFPNYSSELNVNALELDDSALYLCASSDKTGPGNTIYFGEGSWLTVV.

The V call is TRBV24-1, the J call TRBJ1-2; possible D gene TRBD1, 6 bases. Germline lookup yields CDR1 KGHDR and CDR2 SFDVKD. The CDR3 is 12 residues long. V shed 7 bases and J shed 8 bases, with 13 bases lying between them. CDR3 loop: CATSRGLGGYTF. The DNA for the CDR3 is TGTGCCACCAGCAGGGGTCTCGGAGGCTACACCTTC.

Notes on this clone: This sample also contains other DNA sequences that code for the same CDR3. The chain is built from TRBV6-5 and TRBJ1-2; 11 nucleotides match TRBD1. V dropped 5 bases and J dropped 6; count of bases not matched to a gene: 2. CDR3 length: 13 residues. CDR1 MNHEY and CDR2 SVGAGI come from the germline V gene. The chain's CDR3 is CASSRTGGDGYTF. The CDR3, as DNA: TGTGCCAGCAGTCGGACAGGGGGCGATGGCTACACCTTC.

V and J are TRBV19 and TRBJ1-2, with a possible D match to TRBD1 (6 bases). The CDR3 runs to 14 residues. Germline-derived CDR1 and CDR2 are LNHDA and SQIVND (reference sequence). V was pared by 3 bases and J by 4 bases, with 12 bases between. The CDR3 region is CASSISGAGYGYTF. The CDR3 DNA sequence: TGTGCCAGTAGTATTTCGGGGGCCGGCTATGGCTACACCTTC. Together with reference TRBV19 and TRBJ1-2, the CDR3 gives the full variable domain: DGGITQSPKYLFRKEGQNVTLSCEQNLNHDAMYWYRQDPGQGLRLIYYSQIVNDFQKGDIAEGYSVSREKKESFPLTVTSAQKNPTAFYLCASSISGAGYGYTFGSGTRLTVV.

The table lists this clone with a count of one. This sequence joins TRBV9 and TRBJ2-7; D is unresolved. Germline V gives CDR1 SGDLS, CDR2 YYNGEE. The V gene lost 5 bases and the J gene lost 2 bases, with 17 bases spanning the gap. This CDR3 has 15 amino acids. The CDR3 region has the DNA TGTGCCAGCAGTTTGGCGAGCGAAAGTGCCTACGAGCAGTACTTC. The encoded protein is CASSLASESAYEQYF.

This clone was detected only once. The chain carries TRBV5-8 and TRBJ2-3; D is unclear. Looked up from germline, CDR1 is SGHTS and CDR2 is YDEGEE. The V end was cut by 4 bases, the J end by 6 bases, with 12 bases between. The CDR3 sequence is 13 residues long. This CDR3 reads CASSHLSTDTQYF. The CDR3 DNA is TGTGCCAGCAGCCACCTTTCTACGGATACGCAGTATTTT. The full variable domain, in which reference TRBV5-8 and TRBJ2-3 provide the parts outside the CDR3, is EAGVTQSPTHLIKTRGQQATLRCSPISGHTSVYWYQQALGLGLQFLLWYDEGEERNRGNFPPRFSGRQFPNYSSELNVNALELEDSALYLCASSHLSTDTQYFGPGTRLTVL.

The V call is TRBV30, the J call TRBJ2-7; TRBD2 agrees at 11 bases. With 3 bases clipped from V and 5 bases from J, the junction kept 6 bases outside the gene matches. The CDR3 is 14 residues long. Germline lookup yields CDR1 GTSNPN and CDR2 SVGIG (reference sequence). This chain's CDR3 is CAWRPTSGVDEQYF. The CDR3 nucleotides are TGTGCCTGGAGGCCGACTAGCGGGGTCGACGAGCAGTACTTC.